Given below is one T cell receptor (beta chain) in context. Germline CDR1 is SQVTM and CDR2 is ANQGSEA. The ends lost 4 bases at V and 4 bases at J; junction bases unmatched: 9. CDR3 size: 14 residues. These data belong to a study of CD8+CD57+ T cells in acquired aplastic anemia. The study profiled TCR beta VDJ and CDR3 using genomic DNA as template. Each CDR3 protein is one row after TCRdb ran MiXCR on the reads. The sample records about 80,000 distinct CDR3 sequences, about half being singletons. The J gene is TRBJ1-2, the V gene TRBV29-1, with 7 bases matching TRBD1. Sample: sorted CD4+, CD8+, or CD8+CD57+ T cells (not recorded which) from PBMCs. The sequence was obtained from a human donor in good health, serving as a control. This chain's CDR3 is CSVAGQAFLYGYTF. CDR3 coding DNA: TGCAGCGTTGCAGGACAGGCCTTTCTCTATGGCTACACCTTC.